This T cell receptor beta chain emerged from a study of blood T cell repertoires in COVID-19. V shed 3 bases, J shed 3 bases, and the junction held 7 bases outside the gene matches. Per germline, CDR1 LGHDT and CDR2 YNNKEL (reference sequence). The CDR3 loop spans 15 amino acids. Using immunoSEQ multiplex PCR, the repertoire was profiled, and TCRdb retains in-frame clones only, with some absent. The sample holds about 220,000 clones; 90% are singletons and the top ten take around 15%. The clonotype comes from a man between 25 and 39 years old who had been exposed to COVID-19. The V call is TRBV3-1 (or the pseudogene TRBV3-2), the J call TRBJ2-7; 8 bases align to TRBD1. The sequenced material came from PBMCs or T cells enriched from blood (not recorded which). The CDR3 sequence is CASSQPGTGFYEQYF. CDR3 DNA sequence: TGTGCCAGCAGCCAGCCCGGGACAGGATTCTACGAGCAGTACTTC.